This T cell receptor (beta chain) was identified during a study of lymphopenia after photon versus proton radiotherapy. CDR3 length: 14 residues. Germline loops: CDR1 SGHTA, CDR2 FQGTGA. The V and J ends lost 2 bases and 4 bases, in that order; junction bases with no gene match: 3. About this clone: The antigen is not known.

Profiling relied on immunoSEQ multiplex PCR, and the TCRdb table lists in-frame clones only, not all of them. The table has 67,000 or so clones, around 86% seen once. Study results and limitations: Larger post-nadir TCR diversity loss correlated inversely with survival in deceased patients. Authors raise, but do not show, better survival with proton therapy. Photon-treated patients lost naive T cells and TCR diversity; proton-treated stayed stable.

This receptor was identified in an older man with esophageal cancer. V usage is TRBV7-3 and J usage is TRBJ2-3, with 7 bases lining up with TRBD2. Sequenced here: peripheral blood, sampled from a patient treated with proton-based radiotherapy. The DNA of the CDR3 is TGTGCCAGCAGCTTACAGCGGGGAGCAGATACGCAGTATTTT. It codes for CASSLQRGADTQYF.